The sequence of this T cell receptor (beta chain) was determined in a study of T cell repertoires in cytomegalovirus infection. Study overall: It was the public TCR beta signatures that indicated both CMV infection and matching HLA type.

A remark on this clonotype: Its target is not known.

Study-level findings and limits: HLA-C-restricted TCR beta clonotypes specific for CMV led the ex vivo response.

The CDR3 runs 14 residues. Germline loops: CDR1 SGHVS, CDR2 FQNEAQ. V gave up 2 bases and J gave up 0 bases, with 8 bases separating them. TCRdb reprocessed the reads with MiXCR, giving one entry per CDR3 protein. Here the sample spans about a million distinct CDR3 sequences, approximately 31% being singletons. Specimen: cultured CD8+ T cells from PBMCs, collected from culture after CMV antigen stimulation. The TCR sequence derives from a human donor in good health (CMV status not recorded). Some clones in this sample may be carry-over from other donors' samples. The chain joins TRBV7-8 to TRBJ2-7, with a weak D call TRBD1 (6 bases). CDR3 sequence: CASSLRGNSYEQYF. The CDR3 coding sequence is TGTGCCAGCAGCTTAAGGGGGAACTCCTACGAGCAGTACTTC.